The rows below give T cell receptor beta chains drawn from one sample of a study of T cells after yellow fever vaccination. TCRdb recomputed calls from the 5' RACE reads with MiXCR, one row per CDR3 protein. The table shows 450,000 to 550,000 distinct CDR3 sequences, with just over 20% occurring only once. The sequencing used PBMCs, collected approximately 20 days after the first yellow fever vaccination. These receptors were taken from a young man who received the YFV17D yellow fever vaccine. Both conserved end residues are part of each CDR3. A D gene is named only where the DNA matches it firmly.

TRBD1 | TRBV5-6 | CASTSLGDSRYEQYF
NA | TRBV28 | CASSLLGTTNTEAFF
NA | TRBV5-1 | CASSLVGRGTEAFF
NA | TRBV30 | CAGRGAGDTQYF
NA | TRBV20-1 | CSARLGGTDTQYF
NA | TRBV5-1 | CASSLDPGGQIPYEQYF
TRBD1 | TRBV6-1 | CASSTPGTGDGEQFF
TRBD1 | TRBV7-8 | CASNPTGVGELFF
NA | TRBV5-5 | CASSFGGDSRNEQFF
NA | TRBV9 | CASSPSVGGETQYF
TRBD2 | TRBV7-8 | CASRAPGTSYVEQYF
TRBD2 | TRBV28 | CASSSLAGASIAKNIQYF
TRBD1 | TRBV10-3 | CAIQGVGSYEQYF
NA | TRBV10-3 | CAISESPGVAETQYF
NA | TRBV11-2 | CASSSWASSYNEQFF
NA | TRBV11-2 | CASTTLGDEQYF
NA | TRBV5-4 | CASSAGPRDTGELFF
NA | TRBV5-1 | CASSLEQATDTQYF
NA | TRBV12-3/TRBV12-4 | CASTPHETQYF
NA | TRBV5-1 | CASSGSPNQPQHF
TRBD2 | TRBV12-3/TRBV12-4 | CASSSFDPWGGTQDTQYF
NA | TRBV11-2 | CASSPRYGGAGANEKLFF
NA | TRBV5-6 | CASSRQGREQFF
TRBD1 | TRBV7-9 | CASSYWGTGEETQYF
TRBD2 | TRBV7-6 | CASSPRTSGGAGGELFF
TRBD1 | TRBV5-5 | CASSFRQGARNQPQHF
NA | TRBV5-1 | CASSLQGYSNQPQHF
NA | TRBV5-5 | CASSLGQVSSYEQYF
TRBD1 | TRBV18 | CASSPGTGPTGELFF
NA | TRBV12-3/TRBV12-4 | CASSLGAISNQPQHF
NA | TRBV4-1 | CATTPVISGANVLTF
TRBD1 | TRBV3-1 | CASSPFNRDRGQGEQFF
NA | TRBV5-1 | CASSLEGPSLHF
TRBD1 | TRBV7-9 | CASSLPFGQGGHEQYF
NA | TRBV3-1 | CASCKQAYKGWNYEQYF
TRBD1 | TRBV12-3/TRBV12-4 | CASSPQGDRESNQPQHF
NA | TRBV19 | CASRRQRYTGELFF
NA | TRBV10-3 | CAIRSTSSADTQYF
TRBD2 | TRBV7-6 | CASSLSGTSGGRSDTQYF
NA | TRBV20-1 | CSAPRAGPPGDTQYF
TRBD2 | TRBV12-3/TRBV12-4 | CASSTPGLTSLIPYTGELFF
TRBD2 | TRBV7-9 | CASRSSGGWETQYF
NA | TRBV7-9 | CASSLVGGQANYGYTF
NA | TRBV7-6 | CASSSSPGAGANVLTF
NA | TRBV19 | CASIRSLGTYNEQFF
NA | TRBV27 | CASSLSVRVIDGELFF
NA | TRBV5-1 | CASSDQGWGTDTQYF
NA | TRBV29-1 | CSVDGVGPPSTDTQYF
TRBD1 | TRBV20-1 | CSASKGQGTGELFF
NA | TRBV7-2 | CASSLVGSYNEQFF
TRBD1 | TRBV20-1 | CSARDNRRGQETQYF
NA | TRBV3-1 | CASSQLQDGEKLFF
NA | TRBV20-1 | CSARDWPVDTGELFF
NA | TRBV12-3/TRBV12-4 | CASNLQGRLQAFF
TRBD2 | TRBV11-2 | CASSLTPLSGGADEQYF
NA | TRBV27 | CASSLSTGLQETQYF
NA | TRBV12-5 | CASGFSGQIYEKLFF
NA | TRBV12-5 | CASGFGVDRPQHF
TRBD1 | TRBV2 | CASSERGGQGAEQYF
NA | TRBV18 | CASQVGENTEAFF